This T cell receptor (beta chain) comes out of a study of T-cell memory formation after mild COVID-19. A remark on this clonotype: The target antigen is unknown.

Each CDR3 protein gets one entry after TCRdb re-called the 5' RACE reads with MiXCR. The profile covers just over 300,000 distinct CDR3 sequences, with roughly a fifth appearing a single time and around a fifth taken by the ten largest. V was cut by 2 bases and J by 10 bases, with 8 bases left in between. The CDR3 totals 11 residues. Germline V lookup: CDR1 LGHNT, CDR2 FRNRAP. Findings and caveats of the study: Memory cells collected pre-infection included some clones that later responded, suggesting cross-reactive memory joined. CM and EM subsets held most contracting CD4+ clones; EMRA held CD8+ ones.

V gene TRBV12-5 combines with J gene TRBJ1-2; TRBD1 is a possible D gene (5 bases). The sequencing sample was made of PBMCs or a T cell subset sorted from them (not recorded which). This sequence was found in a man aged 18 to 29 who had mild COVID-19 (a few samples of this study predate the infection). Cell type and time point are not known. CDR3 nucleotides: TGTGCTAGTGGTTTGCAGGGACCCTACACCTTC. Protein product: CASGLQGPYTF.